The subject of this entry is one TCR beta chain. Its antigen is undetermined. Only Caucasian adults living in Nashville, Tennessee made up the donor group. This sample is part of a study of shared clonotypes between healthy human individuals. Study-wide results and caveats: The diversity represented, both genetic and in exposure history, was limited by few donors.

CDR3 length equals 16 residues. The germline V gene encodes CDR1 SGHNT and CDR2 YENEEA. The V end was cut by 1 base, the J end by 6 bases, with 15 bases between. Sequencing was at deep level. Sorted-subset replicate PCRs used 150 to 200 ng of genomic DNA. This amount corresponded to about 29,000 T cell genomes. Clones were read by immunoSEQ multiplex PCR, and TCRdb kept only the in-frame ones, dropping some. The sample shows approximately 980,000 clones, 60% to 85% of them seen only once. Input material: memory CD4+ T cells sorted from blood. Subset indicated: CD45RA-negative fraction. The TCR originated in a young man in good health. The gene calls are TRBV11-3 and TRBJ2-2; D is tentatively TRBD1 or TRBD2 (5 bases each). CDR3 loop: CASSLARGKRPGELFF. Here the CDR3 DNA reads TGTGCCAGCAGCTTAGCCCGGGGCAAACGGCCCGGGGAGCTGTTTTTT.